The present T cell receptor beta chain was sequenced within a study of blood T cell repertoires in COVID-19. CDR3 length: 17 amino acids. The germline V gene has CDR1 SGHKS and CDR2 YYEKEE (reference sequence). V lost 4 bases and J lost 1; bases outside the gene matches: 11. Assay used: immunoSEQ multiplex PCR; TCRdb lists only in-frame clones, some missing. The sample holds approximately 130,000 clones, approximately 85% seen once. The sequence was obtained from a human donor in a cohort sampled during active COVID-19. Sequencing input: peripheral blood. The rearrangement uses TRBV5-5 and TRBJ2-5; 9 nucleotides agree with TRBD2. CDR3 bases: TGTGCCAGCAGCCGGGACCCTAGCGGGAACCTCCAAGAGACCCAGTACTTC. It specifies CASSRDPSGNLQETQYF.